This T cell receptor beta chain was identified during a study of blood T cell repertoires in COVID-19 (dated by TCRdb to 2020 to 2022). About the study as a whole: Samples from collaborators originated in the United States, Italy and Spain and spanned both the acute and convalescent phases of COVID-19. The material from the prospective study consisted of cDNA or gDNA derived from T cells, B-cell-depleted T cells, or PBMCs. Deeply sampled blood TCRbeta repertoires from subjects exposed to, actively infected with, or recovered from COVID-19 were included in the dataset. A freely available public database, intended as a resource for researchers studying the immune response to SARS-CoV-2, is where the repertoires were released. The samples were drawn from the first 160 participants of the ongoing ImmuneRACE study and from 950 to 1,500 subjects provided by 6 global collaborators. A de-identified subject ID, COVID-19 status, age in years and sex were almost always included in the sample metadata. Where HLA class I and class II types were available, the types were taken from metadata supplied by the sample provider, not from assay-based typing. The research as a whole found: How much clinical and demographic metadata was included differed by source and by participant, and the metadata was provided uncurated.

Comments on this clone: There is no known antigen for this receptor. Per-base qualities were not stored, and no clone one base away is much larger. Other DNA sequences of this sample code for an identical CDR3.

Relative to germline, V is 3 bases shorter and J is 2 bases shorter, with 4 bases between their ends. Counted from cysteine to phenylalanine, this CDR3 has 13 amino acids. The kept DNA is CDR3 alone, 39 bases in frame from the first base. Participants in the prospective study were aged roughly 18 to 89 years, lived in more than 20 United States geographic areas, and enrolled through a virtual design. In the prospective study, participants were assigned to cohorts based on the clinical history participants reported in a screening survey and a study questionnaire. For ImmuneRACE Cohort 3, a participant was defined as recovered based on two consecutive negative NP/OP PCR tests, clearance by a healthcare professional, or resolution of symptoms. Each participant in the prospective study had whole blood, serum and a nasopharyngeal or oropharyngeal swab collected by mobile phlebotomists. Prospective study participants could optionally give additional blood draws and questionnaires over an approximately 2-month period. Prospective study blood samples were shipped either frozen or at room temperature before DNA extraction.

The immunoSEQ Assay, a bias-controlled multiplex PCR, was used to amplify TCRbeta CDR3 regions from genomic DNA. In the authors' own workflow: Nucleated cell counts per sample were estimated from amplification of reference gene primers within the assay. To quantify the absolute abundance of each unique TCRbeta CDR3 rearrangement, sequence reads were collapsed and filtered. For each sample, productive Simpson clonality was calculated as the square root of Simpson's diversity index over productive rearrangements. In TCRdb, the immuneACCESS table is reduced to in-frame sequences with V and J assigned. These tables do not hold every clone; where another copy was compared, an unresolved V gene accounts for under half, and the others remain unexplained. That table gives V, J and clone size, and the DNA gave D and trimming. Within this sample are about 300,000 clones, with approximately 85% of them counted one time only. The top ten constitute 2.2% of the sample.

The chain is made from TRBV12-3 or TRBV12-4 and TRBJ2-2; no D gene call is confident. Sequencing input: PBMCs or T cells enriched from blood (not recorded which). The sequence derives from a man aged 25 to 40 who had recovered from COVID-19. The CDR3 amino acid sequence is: CASSLRNTGELFF. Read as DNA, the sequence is TGTGCCAGCAGTTTGCGTAACACCGGGGAGCTGTTTTTT.